These 14 T cell receptor beta chains were sequenced from one sample in a study of OX40 agonist ivuxolimab in advanced cancers. Generated by immunoSEQ multiplex PCR, the TCRdb table keeps only in-frame clones and is missing some. The sample has 50,000 or so clones; around 87% are singletons. Sequencing was performed on CD4+ or CD8+ T cells sorted from blood, taken in a trial of the OX40 agonist ivuxolimab. These receptors all stem from an adult with an advanced solid tumor such as melanoma, head and neck, liver or kidney cancer.

The V and J genes are TRBV16 and TRBJ2-7; TRBD1 matches at 9 bases. Unmatched junction bases numbered 8, after V lost 3 bases and J lost 5 bases. The CDR3 covers 15 residues. Germline lookup yields CDR1 KGHSY and CDR2 FQNENV. The DNA of the CDR3 is TGTGCCAGCAGCCACCTCGGGGACAGGGTCCACGAGCAGTACTTC. This gives the protein CASSHLGDRVHEQYF.

The chain joins TRBV9 to TRBJ1-2; 8 positions agree with TRBD1. The CDR3 runs 15 residues. The V segment lost 4 bases and the J segment 8 bases; nucleotides outside the gene matches: 13. Germline V gives CDR1 SGDLS, CDR2 YYNGEE. CDR3: CASSPWTGYGGGYTF. CDR3 DNA: TGTGCCAGCAGCCCATGGACAGGGTATGGAGGCGGCTACACCTTC. The variable domain in full, completed from reference TRBV9 and TRBJ1-2, reads DSGVTQTPKHLITATGQRVTLRCSPRSGDLSVYWYQQSLDQGLQFLIQYYNGEERAKGNILERFSAQQFPDLHSELNLSSLELGDSALYFCASSPWTGYGGGYTFGSGTRLTVV.

The chain couples TRBV25-1 to TRBJ1-2; 9 bases fit TRBD1. This CDR3 is built from 14 residues. CDR1 and CDR2 from the germline V gene are MGHDK and SYGVNS. Germline trimming cut 8 bases from V and 3 bases from J; bases unmatched to any gene: 7. CDR3 sequence: CASRPTGGHYGYTF. The CDR3 bases are TGTGCCAGCCGACCCACAGGGGGCCACTATGGCTACACCTTC.

The chain recombines TRBV6-5 with TRBJ1-5; 8 nucleotides match TRBD1. V shed 6 bases and J 6 bases; nucleotides not matched to a gene: 10. Germline CDR1 and CDR2: MNHEY and SVGAGI. The CDR3 has 15 amino acids. DNA of the CDR3: TGTGCCAGCAGCCCGTCCGGGACAGGAGGTCAGCCCCAGCATTTT. Its translation: CASSPSGTGGQPQHF.

This clone was recorded only once. J is TRBJ1-2 and V is TRBV29-1; D may be TRBD1 (6 bases). Germline lookup yields CDR1 SQVTM and CDR2 ANQGSEA. The ends were cut back, 4 bases at V and 2 bases at J, with 14 bases in the middle. The CDR3 is 14 residues long. The DNA for the CDR3 is TGCAGCGTTGCAGATGAGGGGGGAAACTATGGCTACACCTTC. Its translation: CSVADEGGNYGYTF.

The chain recombines TRBV27 with TRBJ1-1, with TRBD1 identical over 7 bases. CDR1 and CDR2 from the germline V gene are MNHEY and SMNVEV (reference sequence). The CDR3 contains 13 residues. The trim removed 2 bases at V and 7 bases at J, leaving 4 bases unmatched. In DNA, the CDR3 is TGTGCCAGCAGTTTACGCAGGGGGAATGAAGCTTTCTTT. Its translation is CASSLRRGNEAFF.

The genes are TRBV15 and TRBJ1-5, with 8 positions matching TRBD1. The CDR3 has 15 amino acids. Trimming removed 4 bases from V and 6 bases from J; junction bases left unmatched: 8. Looked up from germline, CDR1 is LNHNV and CDR2 is YYDKDF (reference sequence). The chain's CDR3 is CATSIDRGESQPQHF. CDR3 sequence (DNA): TGTGCCACCAGCATAGACAGGGGAGAAAGTCAGCCCCAGCATTTT.

The CDR3 DNA reads TGTGCCAGTAGTATCCTTAGTAGTGATGAGCAGTTCTTC. It yields the protein CASSILSSDEQFF. The chain uses TRBV19 and TRBJ2-1; no definite D call. Trimming took 3 bases from V and 8 from J, leaving 11 bases between them. This CDR3 comprises 13 residues. Germline V gene sequence: CDR1 LNHDA, CDR2 SQIVND (reference sequence).

This clone was seen once. The chain recombines TRBV9 with TRBJ1-4, with TRBD1 matching 12 bases. Germline loops: CDR1 SGDLS, CDR2 YYNGEE. The CDR3 extends over 15 amino acids. The J segment lost 8 bases and the V segment lost 2 bases, leaving 4 bases of the junction unmatched. The CDR3 region has the DNA TGTGCCAGCAGCGTGGCCGGGACAGGGGGCGAAAAACTGTTTTTT. This sequence encodes CASSVAGTGGEKLFF.

The gene calls are TRBV11-2 and TRBJ2-7; D is uncertain. Germline assignment: CDR1 SGHAT and CDR2 FQNNGV. CDR3 length: 12 residues. Between the trimmed V and J ends, which lost 5 bases and 4 bases, there was a span of 9 bases. The CDR3 DNA sequence: TGTGCCAGCAGCCATTTGGCTTACGAGCAGTACTTC. Translated: CASSHLAYEQYF.

The J gene is TRBJ1-1, the V gene TRBV6-5; a possible D gene is TRBD1 (6 bases). Germline V CDR1 and CDR2: MNHEY, SVGAGI. CDR3 size: 14 residues. Trimming removed 0 bases from V and 1 base from J, with 6 bases in between. Written as DNA, the CDR3 is TGTGCCAGCAGTTACTCCAGGGGGAACACTGAAGCTTTCTTT. As protein: CASSYSRGNTEAFF.

This clone was seen a single time. The chain links TRBV9 to TRBJ1-2, with D unresolved. V lost 3 bases and J lost 6, with 12 bases in between. This CDR3 comprises 13 residues. CDR1 is SGDLS and CDR2 is YYNGEE in the germline V gene. CDR3 sequence: CASSAPRGDGYTF. In DNA, the CDR3 is TGTGCCAGCAGCGCTCCGCGAGGCGATGGCTACACCTTC.

By sample share, this clone is medium-sized (0.01 to 0.1%). The genes are TRBV6-5 and TRBJ2-2; D not resolved. Germline V gene sequence: CDR1 MNHEY, CDR2 SVGAGI. V was shortened by 0 bases and J by 4 bases, with 6 bases between the two germline ends. CDR3 length equals 14 residues. The CDR3, as DNA: TGTGCCAGCAGTTACTCTGAGAGCACCGGGGAGCTGTTTTTT. Protein product: CASSYSESTGELFF.

The chain links TRBV5-1 to TRBJ2-3; D assignment may be TRBD1 or TRBD2 (5 bases each). Germline CDR1 is SGHRS and CDR2 is YFSETQ. Between the trimmed V and J ends, which lost 6 bases and 5 bases, there was a span of 16 bases. The CDR3 is 14 residues long. CDR3 DNA sequence: TGCGCCAGCAATGGGGGTCGAGATGTAGATACGCAGTATTTT. Translation: CASNGGRDVDTQYF.